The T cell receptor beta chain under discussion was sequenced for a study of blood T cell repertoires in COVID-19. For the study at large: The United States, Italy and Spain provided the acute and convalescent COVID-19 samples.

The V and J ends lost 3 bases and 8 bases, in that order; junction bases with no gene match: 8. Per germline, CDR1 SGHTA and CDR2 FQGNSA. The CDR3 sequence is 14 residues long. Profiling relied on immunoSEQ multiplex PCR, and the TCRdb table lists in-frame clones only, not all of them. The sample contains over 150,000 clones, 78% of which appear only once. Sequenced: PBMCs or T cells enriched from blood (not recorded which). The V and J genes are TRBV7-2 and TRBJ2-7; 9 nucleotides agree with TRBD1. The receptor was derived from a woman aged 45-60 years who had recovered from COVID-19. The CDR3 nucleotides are TGTGCCAGCAGCTTCCGGGACAGGGTTGTCCAGCAGTACTTC. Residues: CASSFRDRVVQQYF.